The 7 T cell receptor beta chains reported below all come from one sample, sequenced in a study of shared clonotypes between healthy human individuals. Clones were sequenced by immunoSEQ multiplex PCR, and TCRdb holds only the in-frame ones, with some missing. The sample lists fewer than 600,000 clones; 70% to 80% were seen once. Sequenced: PBMCs. These receptors were taken from a woman in her forties in good health. Some clones in this sample may be carry-over from other donors' samples.

The chain links TRBV4-1 to TRBJ2-3; TRBD2 is a possible D gene (5 bases). CDR3 length: 17 amino acids. Trimming left V 0 bases short and J 2 bases short, with 15 bases between. Germline CDR1 is MGHRA and CDR2 is YSYEKL. CDR3 coding DNA: TGCGCCAGCAGCCAAGATAGGGAGCGGAGGAACACAGATACGCAGTATTTT. Protein sequence: CASSQDRERRNTDTQYF.

The V call is TRBV29-1, the J call TRBJ2-1; D unresolved. Germline CDR1 and CDR2: SQVTM and ANQGSEA. The CDR3 runs 13 residues. This CDR3 is CSSMGGGNNEQFF. For the CDR3, the DNA is TGCAGTTCCATGGGTGGTGGTAACAATGAGCAGTTCTTC.

The chain is built from TRBV10-3 and TRBJ2-7; unclear D gene. The V and J ends lost 6 bases and 3 bases respectively, with 12 bases between them. Germline lookup yields CDR1 ENHRY and CDR2 SYGVKD. The CDR3 loop spans 13 amino acids. This chain's CDR3 is CAIRPTPYYEQYF. The CDR3 nucleotides read TGTGCCATCAGACCTACACCCTACTACGAGCAGTACTTC.

This clone was counted a few times. This chain joins TRBV25-1 and TRBJ2-2; 11 nucleotides agree with TRBD2. V lost 8 bases to trimming and J lost 4 bases; unmatched junction nucleotides: 0. Germline CDR1 MGHDK, CDR2 SYGVNS. CDR3 size: 13 residues. The CDR3 DNA reads as TGTGCCAGCGGACTAGCGGGCACCGGGGAGCTGTTTTTT. It encodes CASGLAGTGELFF.

The genes are TRBV5-1 and TRBJ1-1; 9 bases are a match to TRBD1. Germline assignment: CDR1 SGHRS and CDR2 YFSETQ. The CDR3 contains 15 residues. V shed 4 bases and J 4 bases; nucleotides not matched to a gene: 8. CDR3 sequence reads: CASSHKTGGGTEAFF. In DNA, the CDR3 is TGCGCCAGCAGCCACAAGACAGGGGGAGGCACTGAAGCTTTCTTT.

V usage is TRBV9 and J usage is TRBJ2-1, with D possibly TRBD2 on 6 matching bases. Germline V gene lookup returns CDR1 SGDLS and CDR2 YYNGEE. V gave up 4 bases and J gave up 0 bases, with 14 bases separating them. CDR3 length: 16 amino acids. The CDR3 spells CASSPGSPYSYNEQFF. The CDR3, as DNA: TGTGCCAGCAGCCCCGGGAGTCCCTACTCCTACAATGAGCAGTTCTTC.

The J gene is TRBJ2-5, the V gene TRBV27; perhaps TRBD1 as D (5 bases). CDR1 MNHEY and CDR2 SMNVEV come from the germline V gene (reference sequence). V was shortened by 6 bases and J by 4 bases, with 18 bases between the two germline ends. The CDR3 sequence is 15 residues long. The CDR3 is CASSRPPGNGETQYF. The CDR3, as DNA: TGTGCCAGCAGCCGCCCCCCAGGGAACGGAGAGACCCAGTACTTC.